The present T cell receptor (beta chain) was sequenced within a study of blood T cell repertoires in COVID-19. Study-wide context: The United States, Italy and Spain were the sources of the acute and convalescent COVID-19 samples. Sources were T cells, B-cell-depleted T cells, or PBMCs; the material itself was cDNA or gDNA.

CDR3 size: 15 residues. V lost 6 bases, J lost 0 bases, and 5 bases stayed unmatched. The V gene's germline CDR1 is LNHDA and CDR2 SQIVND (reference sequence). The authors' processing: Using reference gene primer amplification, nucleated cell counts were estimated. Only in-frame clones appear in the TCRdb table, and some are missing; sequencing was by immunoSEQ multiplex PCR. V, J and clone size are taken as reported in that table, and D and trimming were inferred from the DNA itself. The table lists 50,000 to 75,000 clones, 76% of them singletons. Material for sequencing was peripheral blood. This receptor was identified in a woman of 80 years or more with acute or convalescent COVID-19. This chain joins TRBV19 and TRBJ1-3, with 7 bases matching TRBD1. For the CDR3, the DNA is TGTGCCAGTAGGAACAGGGGCTCCTCTGGAAACACCATATATTTT. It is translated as CASRNRGSSGNTIYF.